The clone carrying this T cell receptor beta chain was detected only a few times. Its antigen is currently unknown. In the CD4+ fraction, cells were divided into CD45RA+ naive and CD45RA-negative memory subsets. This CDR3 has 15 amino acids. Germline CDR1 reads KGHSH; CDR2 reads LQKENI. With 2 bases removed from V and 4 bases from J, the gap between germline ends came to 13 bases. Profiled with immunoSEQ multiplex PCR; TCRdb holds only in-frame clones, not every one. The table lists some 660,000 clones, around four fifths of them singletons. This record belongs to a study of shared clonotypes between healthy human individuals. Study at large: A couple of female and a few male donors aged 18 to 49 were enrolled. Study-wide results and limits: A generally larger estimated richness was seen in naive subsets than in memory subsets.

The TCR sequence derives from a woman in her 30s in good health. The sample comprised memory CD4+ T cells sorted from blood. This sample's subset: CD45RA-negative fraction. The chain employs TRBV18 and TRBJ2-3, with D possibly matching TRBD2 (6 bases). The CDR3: CASSPDVGGADTQYF. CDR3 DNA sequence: TGTGCCAGCTCACCAGACGTGGGAGGTGCAGATACGCAGTATTTT.